The rows below give T cell receptor beta chains drawn from one sample of a study of post-analysis software for immune sequencing data. TCRdb processed the PCR reads anew with MiXCR; each CDR3 protein has one entry. Of 820,000 or so distinct CDR3 sequences in the sample, about 50% were seen once. The source material was blood. These TCRs come from a girl aged 10 to 17 with multiple sclerosis. Both conserved end residues are part of each CDR3. D genes are given only for firm matches. A row's size may be missing; if present it is once, few, many or a size class.

v_gene	abundance	j_gene	d_gene	CDR3aa	CDR3nt
TRBV20-1	once	TRBJ2-3	NA	CSARWPGKTDTQYF	TGCAGTGCTAGGTGGCCTGGGAAGACAGATACGCAGTATTTT
TRBV2	once	TRBJ2-3	TRBD2	CASRPGLAGHTDTQYF	TGTGCCAGCAGACCGGGACTAGCGGGGCACACAGATACGCAGTATTTT
TRBV25-1	NA	TRBJ2-5	NA	CASQSRGGETQYF	TGTGCCAGCCAGAGCAGGGGGGGAGAGACCCAGTACTTC
TRBV6-5	few	TRBJ2-7	TRBD1	CASSYLGQGAKEQYF	TGTGCCAGCAGTTACTTAGGACAGGGAGCAAAGGAGCAGTACTTC
TRBV9	NA	TRBJ1-2	NA	CASSVEWRGSYGYTF	TGTGCCAGCAGCGTAGAATGGCGGGGTAGCTATGGCTACACCTTC
TRBV7-9	NA	TRBJ2-3	TRBD2	CASSPSGGGTQYF	TGTGCCAGCAGCCCCAGCGGGGGAGGTACGCAGTATTTT
TRBV5-1	NA	TRBJ2-5	NA	CASSLWGSGGQETQYF	TGCGCCAGCAGCTTATGGGGCTCCGGGGGCCAAGAGACCCAGTACTTC
TRBV27	NA	TRBJ2-7	NA	CASSPLGPVRDEQYF	TGTGCCAGCAGTCCGCTTGGTCCGGTCCGGGACGAGCAGTACTTC
TRBV7-9	few	TRBJ1-2	TRBD1	CASSLGQPRYYGYTF	TGTGCCAGCAGCTTGGGACAGCCACGGTACTATGGCTACACCTTC
TRBV20-1	NA	TRBJ2-3	TRBD2	CSAPGGAGRTDTQYF	TGCAGTGCGCCCGGGGGGGCAGGGCGCACAGATACGCAGTATTTT
TRBV18	NA	TRBJ1-2	TRBD1	CASSPPLRDRVRVAYGYTF	TGTGCCAGCTCACCACCGTTAAGGGACAGGGTTCGAGTCGCCTATGGCTACACCTTC
TRBV20-1	few	TRBJ2-7	NA	CSAAISYEQYF	TGCAGTGCCGCAATCTCCTACGAGCAGTACTTC
TRBV5-6	NA	TRBJ1-3	TRBD1	CASSLFAPGTGLSGNTIYF	TGTGCCAGCAGCTTGTTTGCCCCCGGGACAGGCCTCTCTGGAAACACCATATATTTT
TRBV7-9	NA	TRBJ1-1	NA	CASSSPEGSEAFF	TGTGCCAGCAGCTCCCCGGAGGGCTCTGAAGCTTTCTTT
TRBV5-1	NA	TRBJ2-1	NA	CASSADTGDFEQFF	TGCGCCAGCAGCGCCGATACGGGAGATTTTGAGCAGTTCTTC
TRBV5-6	once	TRBJ1-1	TRBD1	CASSFNRGLTEAFF	TGTGCCAGCAGCTTTAACAGGGGGCTTACTGAAGCTTTCTTT
TRBV15	NA	TRBJ2-3	TRBD2	CATSTGLAGYTDTQYF	TGTGCCACCAGCACCGGACTAGCGGGTTACACAGATACGCAGTATTTT
TRBV20-1	NA	TRBJ2-3	NA	CSARRGSSTDTQYF	TGCAGTGCTAGGAGGGGATCTAGCACAGATACGCAGTATTTT
TRBV29-1	few	TRBJ1-2	NA	CSVGGQAWGYTF	TGCAGCGTTGGAGGGCAGGCGTGGGGCTACACCTTC
TRBV10-3	NA	TRBJ2-7	NA	CAIGAGIGPYEQYF	TGTGCCATCGGCGCAGGGATTGGGCCCTACGAGCAGTACTTC
TRBV20-1	NA	TRBJ2-1	TRBD2	CSATTSGGAYYNEQFF	TGCAGTGCCACGACTAGCGGGGGCGCCTACTACAATGAGCAGTTCTTC
TRBV29-1	many	TRBJ2-3	NA	CSVDARRPGADTQYF	TGCAGCGTTGATGCCAGAAGGCCGGGAGCAGATACGCAGTATTTT
TRBV6-6	few	TRBJ2-7	NA	CASTYQGGALSYEQYF	TGTGCCAGCACGTACCAGGGCGGGGCTCTCTCCTACGAGCAGTACTTC
TRBV20-1	NA	TRBJ2-1	TRBD2	CSARENSGSQNEQFF	TGCAGTGCTAGAGAGAATAGCGGGAGTCAAAATGAGCAGTTCTTC
TRBV6-5	NA	TRBJ2-1	TRBD2	CASSNPDRKGLAGGLYNEQFF	TGTGCCAGCAGTAACCCAGACCGAAAGGGACTAGCGGGAGGACTATACAATGAGCAGTTCTTC
TRBV28	NA	TRBJ1-2	TRBD1	CASSSRGQGDGYTF	TGTGCCAGCAGTTCCCGAGGACAGGGGGATGGCTACACCTTC
TRBV27	NA	TRBJ2-7	TRBD2	CASSGLAGVHEQYF	TGTGCCAGCAGCGGACTAGCGGGGGTACACGAGCAGTACTTC
TRBV20-1	NA	TRBJ2-5	TRBD2	CSARWGGSYQETQYF	TGCAGTGCTAGGTGGGGGGGGTCGTACCAAGAGACCCAGTACTTC
TRBV20-1	NA	TRBJ2-5	NA	CSVGTPGETQYF	TGCAGTGTAGGGACCCCCGGGGAGACCCAGTACTTC
TRBV29-1	NA	TRBJ1-1	TRBD1	CSAYPGQGLLNTEAFF	TGCAGCGCCTACCCTGGACAGGGTCTTTTGAACACTGAAGCTTTCTTT
TRBV29-1	NA	TRBJ1-5	NA	CSHQPQHF	TGCAGTCATCAGCCCCAGCATTTT